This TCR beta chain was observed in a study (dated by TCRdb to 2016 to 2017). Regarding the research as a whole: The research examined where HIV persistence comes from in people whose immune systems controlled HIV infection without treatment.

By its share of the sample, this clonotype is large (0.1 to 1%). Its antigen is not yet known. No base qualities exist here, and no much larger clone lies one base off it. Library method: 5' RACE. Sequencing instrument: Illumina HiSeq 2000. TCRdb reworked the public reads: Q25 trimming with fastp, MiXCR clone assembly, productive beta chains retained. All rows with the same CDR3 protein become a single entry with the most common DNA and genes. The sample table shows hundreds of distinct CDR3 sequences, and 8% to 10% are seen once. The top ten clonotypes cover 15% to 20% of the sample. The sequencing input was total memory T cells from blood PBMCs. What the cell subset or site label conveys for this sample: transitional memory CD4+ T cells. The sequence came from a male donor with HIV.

The CDR3 loop reads CASSLGRTNYEQYF. Here is the DNA: TGTGCCAGCAGCTTAGGTAGAACCAACTACGAGCAGTACTTC. The receptor chain draws on TRBV7-2 and TRBJ2-7, with the D gene not confidently named. Counted from cysteine to phenylalanine, this CDR3 has 14 amino acids. The retained sequence is limited to the CDR3, 42 bases, with the frame set at the first base. Trimming removed 1 base from V and 3 bases from J, leaving 10 bases between the germline ends. Sequences SGHTA (CDR1) and FQGNSA (CDR2) are obtained from the germline V gene. With all but the CDR3 taken from the reference TRBV7-2 and TRBJ2-7 genes, the full variable domain is: GAGVSQSPSNKVTEKGKDVELRCDPISGHTALYWYRQSLGQGLEFLIYFQGNSAPDKSGLPSDRFSAERTGGSVSTLTIQRTQQEDSAVYLCASSLGRTNYEQYFGPGTRLTVT.